The present entry profiles one TCR beta chain with its context. Its antigen is not known. The data were obtained in a study of OX40 agonist ivuxolimab in advanced cancers. Study-level information: Dosing consisted of intravenous ivuxolimab at 0.01 to 10 mg/kg every 2 weeks. The study enrolled dose-escalation patients with hepatocellular carcinoma, melanoma, renal cell or head and neck cancer. Findings and limits, study-wide: The expanded peripheral T cells' antigen specificity was not determined.

The repertoire was sequenced with immunoSEQ multiplex PCR; TCRdb's copy has only in-frame clones and lacks some. Among about 100,000 clones listed, around 90% were seen once. The CDR3 extends over 15 amino acids. Germline CDR1 is MNHEY and CDR2 is SVGAGI. V dropped 7 bases and J dropped 6; count of bases not matched to a gene: 11. This TCR came from an adult with an advanced solid tumor such as melanoma, head and neck, liver or kidney cancer. Sequenced here: CD4+ or CD8+ T cells sorted from blood, sampled in a trial of the OX40 agonist ivuxolimab. The chain carries TRBV6-5 and TRBJ2-2; 7 bases map to TRBD1. The CDR3 loop is CASTDATGRPGELFF. In nucleotides, the CDR3 is TGTGCCAGCACTGACGCGACAGGGAGACCCGGGGAGCTGTTTTTT.